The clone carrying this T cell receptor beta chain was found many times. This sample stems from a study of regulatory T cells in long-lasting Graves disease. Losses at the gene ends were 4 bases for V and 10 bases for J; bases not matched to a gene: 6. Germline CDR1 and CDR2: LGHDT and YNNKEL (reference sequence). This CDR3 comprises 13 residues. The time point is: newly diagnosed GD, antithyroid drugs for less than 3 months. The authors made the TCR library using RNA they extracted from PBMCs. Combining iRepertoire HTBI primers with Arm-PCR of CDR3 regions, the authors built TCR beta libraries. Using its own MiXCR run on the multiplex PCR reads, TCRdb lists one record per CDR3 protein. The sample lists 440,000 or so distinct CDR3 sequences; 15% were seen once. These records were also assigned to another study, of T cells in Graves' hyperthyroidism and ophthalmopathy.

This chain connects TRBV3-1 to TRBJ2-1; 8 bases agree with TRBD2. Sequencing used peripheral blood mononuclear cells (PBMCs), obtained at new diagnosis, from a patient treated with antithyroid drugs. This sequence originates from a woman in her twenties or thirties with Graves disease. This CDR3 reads CASSRSGVGEQFF. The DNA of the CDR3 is TGTGCCAGCAGCCGTAGCGGGGTGGGGGAGCAGTTCTTC.